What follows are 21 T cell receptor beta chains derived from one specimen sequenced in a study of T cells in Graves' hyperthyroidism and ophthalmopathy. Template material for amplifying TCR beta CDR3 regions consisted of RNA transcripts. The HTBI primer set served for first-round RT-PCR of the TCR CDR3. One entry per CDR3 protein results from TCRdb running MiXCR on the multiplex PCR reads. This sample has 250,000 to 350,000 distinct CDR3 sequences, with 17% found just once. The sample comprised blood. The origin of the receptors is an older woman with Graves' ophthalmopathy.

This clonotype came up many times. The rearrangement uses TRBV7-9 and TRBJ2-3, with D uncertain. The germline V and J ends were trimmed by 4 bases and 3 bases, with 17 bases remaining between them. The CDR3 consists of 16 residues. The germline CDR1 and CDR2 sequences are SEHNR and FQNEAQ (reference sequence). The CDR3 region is CASSSLMGSSTDTQYF. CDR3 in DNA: TGTGCCAGCAGCTCCCTAATGGGCTCCTCAACAGATACGCAGTATTTT. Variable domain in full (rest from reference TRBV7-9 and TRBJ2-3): DTGVSQNPRHKITKRGQNVTFRCDPISEHNRLYWYRQTLGQGPEFLTYFQNEAQLEKSRLLSDRFSAERPKGSFSTLEIQRTEQGDSAMYLCASSSLMGSSTDTQYFGPGTRLTVL.

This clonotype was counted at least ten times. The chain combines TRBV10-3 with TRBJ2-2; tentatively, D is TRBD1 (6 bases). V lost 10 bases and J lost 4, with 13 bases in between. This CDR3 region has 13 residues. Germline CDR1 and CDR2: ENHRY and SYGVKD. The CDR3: CANQGTGTGELFF. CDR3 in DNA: TGTGCCAACCAGGGGACGGGCACCGGGGAGCTGTTTTTT.

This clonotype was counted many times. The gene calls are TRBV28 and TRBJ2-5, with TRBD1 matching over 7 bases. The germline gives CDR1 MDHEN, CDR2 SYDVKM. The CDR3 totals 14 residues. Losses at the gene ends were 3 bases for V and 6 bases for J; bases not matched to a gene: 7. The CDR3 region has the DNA TGTGCCAGCAGTTTGGTAGGGGGCGCGCAGACCCAGTACTTC. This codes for CASSLVGGAQTQYF.

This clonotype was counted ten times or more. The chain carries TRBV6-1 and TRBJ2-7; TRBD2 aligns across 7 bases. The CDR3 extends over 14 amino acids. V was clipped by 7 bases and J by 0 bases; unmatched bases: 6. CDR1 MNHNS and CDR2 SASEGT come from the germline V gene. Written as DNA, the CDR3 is TGTGCCAGCATCGAAGCGGGAAGCTCCTACGAGCAGTACTTC. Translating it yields CASIEAGSSYEQYF.

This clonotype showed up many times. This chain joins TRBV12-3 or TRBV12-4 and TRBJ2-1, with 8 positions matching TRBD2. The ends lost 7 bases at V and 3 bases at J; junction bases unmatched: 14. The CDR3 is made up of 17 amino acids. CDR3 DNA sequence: TGTGCCAGCAAAGGTCGGTCGGTGGGGACTAGCTACAATGAGCAGTTCTTC. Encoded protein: CASKGRSVGTSYNEQFF.

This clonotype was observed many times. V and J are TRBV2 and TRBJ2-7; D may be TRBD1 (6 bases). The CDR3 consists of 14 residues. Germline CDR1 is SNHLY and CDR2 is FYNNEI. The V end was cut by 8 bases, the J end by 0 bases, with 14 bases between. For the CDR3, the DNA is TGTGCCAGCTCAGGGGAATCGAGCTCCTACGAGCAGTACTTC. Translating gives CASSGESSSYEQYF.

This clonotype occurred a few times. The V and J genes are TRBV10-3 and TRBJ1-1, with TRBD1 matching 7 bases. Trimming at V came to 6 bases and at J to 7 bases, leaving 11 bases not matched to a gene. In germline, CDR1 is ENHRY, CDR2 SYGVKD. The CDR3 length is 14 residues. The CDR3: CAIRYAGTANEAFF. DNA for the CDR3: TGTGCCATCAGGTACGCCGGGACAGCGAATGAAGCTTTCTTT.

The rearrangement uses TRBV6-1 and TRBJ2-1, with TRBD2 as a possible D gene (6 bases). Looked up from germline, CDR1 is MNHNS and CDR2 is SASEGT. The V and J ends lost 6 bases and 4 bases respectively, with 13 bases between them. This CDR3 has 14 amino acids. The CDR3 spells CASRDYGGYNEQFF. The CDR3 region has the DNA TGTGCCAGCAGGGACTATGGGGGTTACAATGAGCAGTTCTTC.

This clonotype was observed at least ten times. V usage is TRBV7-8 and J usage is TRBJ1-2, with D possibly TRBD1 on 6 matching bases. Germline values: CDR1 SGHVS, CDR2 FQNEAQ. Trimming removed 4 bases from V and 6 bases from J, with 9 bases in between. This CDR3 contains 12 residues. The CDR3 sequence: CASSSTGNGYTF. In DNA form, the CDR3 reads TGTGCCAGCAGCTCCACAGGGAATGGCTACACCTTC. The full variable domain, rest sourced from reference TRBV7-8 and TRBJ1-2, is GAGVSQSPRYKVAKRGQDVALRCDPISGHVSLFWYQQALGQGPEFLTYFQNEAQLDKSGLPSDRFFAERPEGSVSTLKIQRTQQEDSAVYLCASSSTGNGYTFGSGTRLTVV.

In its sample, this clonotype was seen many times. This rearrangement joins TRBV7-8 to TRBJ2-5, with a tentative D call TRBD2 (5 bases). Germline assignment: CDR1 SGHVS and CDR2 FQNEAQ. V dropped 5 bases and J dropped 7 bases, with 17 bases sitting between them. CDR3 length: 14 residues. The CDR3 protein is CASSKAGLGGTQYF. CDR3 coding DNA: TGTGCCAGCAGCAAAGCAGGACTCGGTGGGACCCAGTACTTC.

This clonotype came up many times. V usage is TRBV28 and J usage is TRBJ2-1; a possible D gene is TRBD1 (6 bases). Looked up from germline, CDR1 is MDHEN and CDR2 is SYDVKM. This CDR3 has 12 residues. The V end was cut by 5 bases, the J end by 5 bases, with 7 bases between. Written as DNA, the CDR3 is TGTGCCAGCAGTGACAGGAACAATGAGCAGTTCTTC. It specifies CASSDRNNEQFF. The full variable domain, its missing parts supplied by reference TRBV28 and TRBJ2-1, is DVKVTQSSRYLVKRTGEKVFLECVQDMDHENMFWYRQDPGLGLRLIYFSYDVKMKEKGDIPEGYSVSREKKERFSLILESASTNQTSMYLCASSDRNNEQFFGPGTRLTVL.

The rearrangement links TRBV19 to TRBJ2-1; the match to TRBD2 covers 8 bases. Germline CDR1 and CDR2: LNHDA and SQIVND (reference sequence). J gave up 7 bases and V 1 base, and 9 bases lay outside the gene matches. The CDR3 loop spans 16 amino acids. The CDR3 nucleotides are TGTGCCAGTAGTATAGGGCCGGGAGGGTCCCCAAATGAGCAGTTCTTC. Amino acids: CASSIGPGGSPNEQFF.

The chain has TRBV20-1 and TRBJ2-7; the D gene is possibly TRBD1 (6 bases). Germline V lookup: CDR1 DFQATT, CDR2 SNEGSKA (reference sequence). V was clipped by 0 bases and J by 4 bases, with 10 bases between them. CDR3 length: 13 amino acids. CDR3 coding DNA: TGCAGTGCTAGAGAGTCCAGGGGATACGAGCAGTACTTC. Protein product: CSARESRGYEQYF.

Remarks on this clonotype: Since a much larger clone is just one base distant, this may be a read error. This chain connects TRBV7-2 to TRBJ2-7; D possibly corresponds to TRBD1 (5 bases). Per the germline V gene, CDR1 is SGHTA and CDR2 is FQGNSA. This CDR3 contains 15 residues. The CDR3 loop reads CASSEAQGKSCEQYF. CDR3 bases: TGTGCCAGCAGCGAGGCTCAGGGAAAGTCCTGCGAGCAGTACTTC. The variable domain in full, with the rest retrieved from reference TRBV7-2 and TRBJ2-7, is GAGVSQSPSNKVTEKGKDVELRCDPISGHTALYWYRQSLGQGLEFLIYFQGNSAPDKSGLPSDRFSAERTGGSVSTLTIQRTQQEDSAVYLCASSEAQGKSCEQYFGPGTRLTVT.

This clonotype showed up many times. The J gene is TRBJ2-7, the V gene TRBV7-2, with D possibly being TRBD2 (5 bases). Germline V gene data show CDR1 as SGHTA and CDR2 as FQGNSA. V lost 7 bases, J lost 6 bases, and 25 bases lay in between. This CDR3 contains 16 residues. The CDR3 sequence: CASTISSGYQEGEQYF. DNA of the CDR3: TGTGCCAGCACTATTTCCTCGGGCTACCAAGAGGGCGAGCAGTACTTC.

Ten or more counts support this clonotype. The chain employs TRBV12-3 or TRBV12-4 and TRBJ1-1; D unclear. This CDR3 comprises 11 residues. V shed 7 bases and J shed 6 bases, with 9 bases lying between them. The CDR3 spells CASMVAAEAFF. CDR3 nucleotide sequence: TGTGCCAGCATGGTCGCCGCTGAAGCTTTCTTT.

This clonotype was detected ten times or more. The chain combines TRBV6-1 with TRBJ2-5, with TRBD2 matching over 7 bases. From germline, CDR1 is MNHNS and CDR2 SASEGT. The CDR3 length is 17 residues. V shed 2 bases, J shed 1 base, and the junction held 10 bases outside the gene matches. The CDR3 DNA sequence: TGTGCCAGCAGTGAATGGGCGTGGGGGGGAGCCCAAGAGACCCAGTACTTC. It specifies CASSEWAWGGAQETQYF.

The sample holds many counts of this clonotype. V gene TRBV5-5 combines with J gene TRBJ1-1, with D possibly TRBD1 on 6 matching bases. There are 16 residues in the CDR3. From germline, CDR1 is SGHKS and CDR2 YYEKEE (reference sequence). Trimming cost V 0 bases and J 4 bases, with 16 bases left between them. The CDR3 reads CASSLVGGPRSTEAFF. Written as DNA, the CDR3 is TGTGCCAGCAGCTTGGTAGGGGGACCACGGAGCACTGAAGCTTTCTTT.

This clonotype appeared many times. The CDR3 region has the DNA TGTGCCAGCCGACCCCAGCGGGAGCTATACGAGCAGTACTTC. Protein product: CASRPQRELYEQYF. The chain couples TRBV28 to TRBJ2-7, with 8 bases matching TRBD2. The junction had 10 bases not matched to a gene; V was cut back by 8 bases and J by 4 bases. This CDR3 comprises 14 residues. Germline V gene data show CDR1 as MDHEN and CDR2 as SYDVKM.

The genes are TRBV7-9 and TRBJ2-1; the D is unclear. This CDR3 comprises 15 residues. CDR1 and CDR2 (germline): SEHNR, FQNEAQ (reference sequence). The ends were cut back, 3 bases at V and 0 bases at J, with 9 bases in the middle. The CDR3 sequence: CASSFEFRSYNEQFF. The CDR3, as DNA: TGTGCCAGCAGCTTCGAGTTTCGCTCCTACAATGAGCAGTTCTTC.

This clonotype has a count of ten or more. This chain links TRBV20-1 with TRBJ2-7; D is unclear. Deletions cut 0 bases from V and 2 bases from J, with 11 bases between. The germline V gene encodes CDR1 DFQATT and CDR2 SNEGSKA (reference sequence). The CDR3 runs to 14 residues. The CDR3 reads CSARDKARAYEQYF. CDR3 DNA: TGCAGTGCTAGAGACAAGGCCAGAGCCTACGAGCAGTACTTC.